This TCR beta chain is drawn from a study of T cell responses to AZD1222 COVID-19 vaccine. Study results and limitations: Spike-specific TCR repertoires showed rising breadth and depth after two AZD1222 doses. Baseline seropositivity occurred in only a handful of AZD1222 recipients.

Worth noting for this clone: Antigen specificity is unknown.

Libraries were prepared by immunoSEQ multiplex PCR; TCRdb keeps only in-frame clonotypes and omits some of them. The sample records 120,000 to 150,000 clones, roughly 89% being singletons. Source: peripheral blood, taken on day 0 of AZD1222 vaccination. The sequence derives from an adult in good health.

The CDR3 protein is CASSLVGREAETQYF. DNA of the CDR3: TGTGCCAGCAGCTTGGTCGGGCGGGAGGCGGAGACCCAGTACTTC. The gene calls are TRBV5-4 and TRBJ2-5, with 8 bases lining up with TRBD2. CDR1 is SGHNT and CDR2 is YYREEE in the germline V gene (reference sequence). The CDR3 has 15 residues. V trimming: 0 bases; J trimming: 5 bases; junction bases outside the gene matches: 6.